This is a list of T cell receptor beta chains from one sample in a study of OX40 agonist ivuxolimab in advanced cancers. Repertoires were generated with immunoSEQ multiplex PCR, while TCRdb's copy carries only in-frame clones and drops some. This table holds roughly 76,000 clones, 91% found once. The input for sequencing was CD4+ or CD8+ T cells sorted from blood, taken in a trial of the OX40 agonist ivuxolimab. Receptors originate from an adult with an advanced solid tumor such as melanoma, head and neck, liver or kidney cancer. Each CDR3 is given with its conserved first and last residue. A D gene is named only where the DNA matches it firmly. Clone size is given for some rows only: seen once, a few or many times, or a class if the clone is expanded.

j_call	clone_size	v_call	d_call	cdr3_length	cdr3_nt	cdr3_aa
TRBJ2-1	.	TRBV5-1	TRBD1	17	TGCGCCAGCAGCAACGGGCTGGGACAGGGGATCAACAATGAGCAGTTCTTC	CASSNGLGQGINNEQFF
TRBJ2-7	.	TRBV5-6	.	11	TGTGCCAGCAGCTTCGGGCAGAGGTCTGACTTC	CASSFGQRSDF
TRBJ1-1	once	TRBV6-5	TRBD1	14	TGTGCCAGCAGTGTACAGGGGGGGAACACTGAAGCTTTCTTT	CASSVQGGNTEAFF
TRBJ1-2	.	TRBV28	TRBD1	15	TGTGCCAGCAGATCTCCGGGACAGGGGTACTATGGCTACACCTTC	CASRSPGQGYYGYTF
TRBJ2-3	.	TRBV27	.	14	TGTGCCAGCAGTCCATGGGACCGTACGGATACGCAGTATTTT	CASSPWDRTDTQYF
TRBJ1-3	.	TRBV7-2	.	15	TGTGCCAGCAGCTTCCTCGGGACTTCGGGAAACACCATATATTTT	CASSFLGTSGNTIYF
TRBJ2-4	.	TRBV28	.	14	TGTGCCAGCTCGCCCAACCTAGCCAAAAACATTCAGTACTTC	CASSPNLAKNIQYF
TRBJ2-5	.	TRBV6-1	.	13	TGTGCCAGCAGTGAACTCAAAAAAGAGACCCAGTACTTC	CASSELKKETQYF
TRBJ1-4	.	TRBV27	.	15	TGTGCCAGCAGTCTACAGGGTGGGCCCAATGAAAAACTGTTTTTT	CASSLQGGPNEKLFF
TRBJ2-7	.	TRBV14	.	15	TGTGCCAGCAGCCAAGATTGGGTTGGGCCGGGCGAGCAGTACTTC	CASSQDWVGPGEQYF
TRBJ2-3	few	TRBV5-1	.	14	TGCGCCAGCAGCCTAAGCGGGAGCACAGATACGCAGTATTTT	CASSLSGSTDTQYF
TRBJ2-1	.	TRBV7-2	.	13	TGTGCCAGCGGAAGGGGGGACTACAATGAGCAGTTCTTC	CASGRGDYNEQFF
TRBJ1-6	.	TRBV2	.	11	TGTGCCAGCACCTTCCTGGCGCCCCTCCACTTT	CASTFLAPLHF
TRBJ2-5	.	TRBV2	.	13	TGTGCCAGCAGTGGGTGGGAACAAGAGACCCAGTACTTC	CASSGWEQETQYF
TRBJ2-6	.	TRBV2	.	14	TGTGCCAGCTCTAAGTCCTCTGGGGCCAACGTCCTGACTTTC	CASSKSSGANVLTF
TRBJ2-1	.	TRBV28	TRBD1	17	TGTGCCAGCAGCCAAGTCGATGCCGGGACAGGGAGAAATGAGCAGTTCTTC	CASSQVDAGTGRNEQFF
TRBJ1-1	.	TRBV7-2	TRBD1	14	TGTGCCAGCAGCACAACAGGGGGATACACTGAAGCTTTCTTT	CASSTTGGYTEAFF
TRBJ1-1	.	TRBV7-2	.	14	TGTGCCAGCAGCTTAGGGGGAGCTAACACTGAAGCTTTCTTT	CASSLGGANTEAFF
TRBJ1-2	.	TRBV18	TRBD1	13	TGTGCCAGCTCACTTCGACAGGGGGGGAGCTACACCTTC	CASSLRQGGSYTF
TRBJ2-2	.	TRBV14	.	14	TGTGCCAGCAGCCTCGGACTAAACACCGGGGAGCTGTTTTTT	CASSLGLNTGELFF
TRBJ2-7	.	TRBV28	TRBD2	17	TGTGCCAGCAGTCCTCCAGGGGTAGCGGGATCCTCCTACGAGCAGTACTTC	CASSPPGVAGSSYEQYF
TRBJ1-5	.	TRBV5-1	.	13	TGCGCCAGCAGCTTTGCGGGGGATCAGCCCCAGCATTTT	CASSFAGDQPQHF
TRBJ1-4	.	TRBV5-1	.	15	TGCGCCAGCAGATTCCTAGGGAGTGGTAATGAAAAACTGTTTTTT	CASRFLGSGNEKLFF
TRBJ1-4	.	TRBV28	.	14	TGTGCCAGCAGTTTCAGCCTCCTAGGAAAAAAACTGTTTTTT	CASSFSLLGKKLFF
TRBJ2-5	.	TRBV28	.	12	TGTGCCAGCAGTTTCACGGGGGAGACCCAGTACTTC	CASSFTGETQYF
TRBJ2-7	few	TRBV18	TRBD2	13	TGTGCCAGCTCACCGGGAGGGACCTACGAGCAGTACTTC	CASSPGGTYEQYF
TRBJ1-1	.	TRBV27	.	14	TGTGCCAGCAGTTTTAGACTCATGAACACTGAAGCTTTCTTT	CASSFRLMNTEAFF
TRBJ2-5	once	TRBV7-3	TRBD2	15	TGTGCCAGCAGCTTAACGGCGGGAGTAAAGGAGACCCAGTACTTC	CASSLTAGVKETQYF
TRBJ2-3	.	TRBV4-1	.	15	TGCGCCAGCAGCCGCGGAATAGGCTCCACAGATACGCAGTATTTT	CASSRGIGSTDTQYF
TRBJ2-5	.	TRBV7-7	.	13	TGTGCTAGCGCCCTGGGTAGTGGAGAGACCCAGTACTTC	CASALGSGETQYF
TRBJ2-5	.	TRBV19	TRBD1	15	TGTGCCAGTAGTACAATTGGGACAGGGAGGGAGACCCAGTACTTC	CASSTIGTGRETQYF
TRBJ1-5	.	TRBV7-9	TRBD1	14	TGTGCCAGCAGCTTACAGGGGGGCAATCAGCCCCAGCATTTT	CASSLQGGNQPQHF
TRBJ2-7	once	TRBV11-2	TRBD1	14	TGTGCCAGCACCCTAGGACAGGTCTCCTACGAGCAGTACTTC	CASTLGQVSYEQYF